The entry that follows covers one T cell receptor beta chain sequence. Antigen specificity is unknown. These data come from a study of CXCR3-negative and CXCR3-positive naive CD8 T cells. Study details: Around 140 million TRB reads were obtained overall (about 1.5 +/- 0.3 million per library). Study observations and caveats: Within a donor, both naive subsets shared TRBV-TRBJ usage, unlike memory cells. The TRB CDR3s that CXCR3-positive naive cells carried were more hydrophobic than those of CXCR3-negative naive cells.

This CDR3 spans 15 amino acids. Through 5' RACE with UMI labels, the TRB cDNA libraries were prepared. TCRdb reworked the 5' RACE reads into one entry per CDR3 protein, no DNA. The sample totals tens of thousands of distinct CDR3 sequences. The source material was naive CXCR3+ CD8+ T cells from blood. The subset denotes: CD45RO-CCR7+CD27+CD95- naive CD8+ T cells expressing CXCR3 (TNR3+). The clonotype comes from a human donor in good health. Some clones in this sample may be carry-over from other donors' samples. V is TRBV21-1 and J is TRBJ2-7; the D gene TCRdb calls, TRBD2, cannot be checked with no DNA. TRBV21-1 is labeled a pseudogene. CDR3 amino acids: CASSKVVTEAYEQYF.